The 28 T cell receptor beta chains below all came from one sample that was sequenced in a study of shared clonotypes between healthy human individuals. CD45RO-negative cells were positively selected for CCR7, leaving out terminally differentiated effector memory CD45RA+ cells. The repertoire was sequenced with immunoSEQ multiplex PCR; TCRdb's copy has only in-frame clones and lacks some. The profile covers approximately 1.9 million clones, with approximately 92% appearing a single time and 1.5% to 2% taken by the ten largest. Sequenced input: naive CD8+ T cells from PBMCs. The receptors derive from a man younger than 30 in good health. Some clones in this sample may be carry-over from other donors' samples.

The J gene is TRBJ1-4, the V gene TRBV5-6, with D hard to call. Germline CDR1 SGHDT, CDR2 YYEEEE. V lost 0 bases and J lost 11, with 14 bases in between. The length of the CDR3 is 14 residues. The CDR3 protein is CASSLGGTVGKLFF. The DNA of the CDR3 is TGTGCCAGCAGCTTGGGAGGAACAGTGGGGAAACTGTTTTTT.

This chain's CDR3 is CASSQDVQGLYYGYTF. CDR3 DNA sequence: TGCGCCAGCAGCCAAGATGTTCAGGGCCTTTACTATGGCTACACCTTC. The chain is built from TRBV4-1 and TRBJ1-2, with TRBD1 as a possible D gene (5 bases). Trimming took 0 bases from V and 3 from J, leaving 14 bases between them. The CDR3 runs to 16 residues. Germline V gene data show CDR1 as MGHRA and CDR2 as YSYEKL.

The chain joins TRBV19 to TRBJ2-7; weak D call: TRBD2 (6 bases). The V and J ends lost 5 bases and 3 bases respectively, with 17 bases between them. Germline CDR1 LNHDA, CDR2 SQIVND (reference sequence). This CDR3 spans 15 amino acids. This CDR3 is CASSFGRETSYEQYF. Written as DNA, the CDR3 is TGTGCCAGTAGTTTTGGACGGGAGACCAGCTACGAGCAGTACTTC. Supplemented by reference TRBV19 and TRBJ2-7, the full variable domain reads DGGITQSPKYLFRKEGQNVTLSCEQNLNHDAMYWYRQDPGQGLRLIYYSQIVNDFQKGDIAEGYSVSREKKESFPLTVTSAQKNPTAFYLCASSFGRETSYEQYFGPGTRLTVT.

The rearrangement joins TRBV9 to TRBJ1-2; 10 nucleotides match TRBD1. V was clipped by 5 bases and J by 6 bases; unmatched bases: 10. The germline V gene encodes CDR1 SGDLS and CDR2 YYNGEE. This CDR3 has 15 residues. The CDR3 DNA is TGTGCCAGCAGGCTTGGACAGGGGGATATGGATGGCTACACCTTC. Translated: CASRLGQGDMDGYTF. Together with reference TRBV9 and TRBJ1-2, the CDR3 gives the full variable domain: DSGVTQTPKHLITATGQRVTLRCSPRSGDLSVYWYQQSLDQGLQFLIQYYNGEERAKGNILERFSAQQFPDLHSELNLSSLELGDSALYFCASRLGQGDMDGYTFGSGTRLTVV.

V gene TRBV2 combines with J gene TRBJ2-1, with D hard to call. The V gene's germline CDR1 is SNHLY and CDR2 FYNNEI. Trimming took 7 bases from V and 5 from J, leaving 9 bases between them. This CDR3 has 12 residues. In DNA form, the CDR3 reads TGTGCCAGCATGAAGTACAACAATGAGCAGTTCTTC. It codes for CASMKYNNEQFF.

This clone showed up just once. This chain links TRBV19 with TRBJ2-4; D uncertain. V shed 3 bases and J shed 8 bases, with 11 bases lying between them. Germline V lookup: CDR1 LNHDA, CDR2 SQIVND (reference sequence). There are 13 residues in the CDR3. The CDR3: CASSIITSDIQYF. The CDR3 DNA reads TGTGCCAGTAGTATCATTACTTCTGACATTCAGTACTTC.

The J gene is TRBJ1-3, the V gene TRBV9; no clear D. Trimming took 4 bases from V and 0 from J, leaving 11 bases between them. Germline V gene sequence: CDR1 SGDLS, CDR2 YYNGEE. This CDR3 has 15 amino acids. Here the CDR3 reads CASSSDRSSGNTIYF. DNA of the CDR3: TGTGCCAGCAGCTCCGACCGATCCTCTGGAAACACCATATATTTT.

V gene TRBV19 combines with J gene TRBJ2-7, with D possibly being TRBD1 (6 bases). This CDR3 has 18 residues. Trimming took off 0 bases at V and 0 bases at J, with 18 bases between the two ends. Germline CDR1 and CDR2: LNHDA and SQIVND (reference sequence). As DNA, the CDR3 is TGTGCCAGTAGTATAGATTCGCGCCGGGACACAATCTCCTACGAGCAGTACTTC. Its translation is CASSIDSRRDTISYEQYF.

The sample holds one count of this clone. The chain employs TRBV6-1 and TRBJ1-2; TRBD1 might be the D (6 bases). Germline V CDR1 and CDR2: MNHNS, SASEGT. Trimming cost V 6 bases and J 5 bases, with 13 bases left between them. This CDR3 has 13 residues. The CDR3 protein is CASRGPGAYGYTF. As DNA, the CDR3 is TGTGCCAGCAGGGGTCCGGGGGCATATGGCTACACCTTC.

CDR3 DNA sequence: TGTGCCAGCAGTCCCCTAGAGGGATATAGCAATCAGCCCCAGCATTTT. Its protein product is CASSPLEGYSNQPQHF. The chain has TRBV28 and TRBJ1-5; D remains unclear. Per germline, CDR1 MDHEN and CDR2 SYDVKM. The ends were cut back, 5 bases at V and 0 bases at J, with 14 bases in the middle. The CDR3 consists of 16 residues.

The chain has TRBV10-3 and TRBJ2-1; no clear D. The CDR3 is 15 residues long. From germline, CDR1 is ENHRY and CDR2 SYGVKD. V was pared by 4 bases and J by 3 bases, with 13 bases between. As DNA, the CDR3 is TGTGCCATCAGTGTTGAGGAAAACATCTACAATGAGCAGTTCTTC. This translates into CAISVEENIYNEQFF.

This CDR3 reads CASSYPERAEYTF. The CDR3 DNA reads TGTGCCAGCAGTTACCCAGAGAGGGCGGAATACACCTTC. The rearrangement uses TRBV6-5 and TRBJ1-2, with D unresolved. Trimming removed 2 bases at V and 11 bases at J, with 15 bases between. The CDR3 loop spans 13 amino acids. Germline V lookup: CDR1 MNHEY, CDR2 SVGAGI.

The chain uses TRBV12-5 and TRBJ2-5; D possibly uses TRBD1 or TRBD2 (5 bases each). The length of the CDR3 is 14 residues. V was pared by 5 bases and J by 9 bases, with 19 bases between. Germline assignment: CDR1 LGHNT and CDR2 FRNRAP. DNA of the CDR3: TGTGCTAGTGGTCGGGACGGTCCCAATTCGGCCCAGTACTTC. It encodes CASGRDGPNSAQYF.

This clone has just a few counts. Different DNA sequences within this sample yield the same CDR3. V is TRBV27 and J is TRBJ1-1; TRBD1 is a possible D gene (5 bases). The CDR3 is made up of 11 amino acids. V shed 5 bases and J shed 5 bases, with 6 bases lying between them. Germline CDR1 is MNHEY and CDR2 is SMNVEV (reference sequence). CDR3 loop: CASSGGTEAFF. The CDR3 nucleotides are TGTGCCAGCAGTGGGGGTACTGAAGCTTTCTTT.

The chain combines TRBV5-6 with TRBJ2-7; TRBD1 is a possible D gene (5 bases). The CDR3 sequence is 14 residues long. V was cut by 2 bases and J by 7 bases, with 16 bases left in between. Germline V gene lookup returns CDR1 SGHDT and CDR2 YYEEEE. CDR3 residues: CASSFRGPTGEQYF. In nucleotides, the CDR3 is TGTGCCAGCAGCTTTAGGGGTCCTACTGGGGAGCAGTACTTC.

The chain is built from TRBV2 and TRBJ1-2; D remains unclear. Trimming removed 1 base from V and 4 bases from J, with 7 bases in between. The CDR3 sequence is 13 residues long. Per the germline V gene, CDR1 is SNHLY and CDR2 is FYNNEI. The DNA of the CDR3 is TGTGCCAGCAGTGAAGTCACGGTCTATGGCTACACCTTC. It encodes CASSEVTVYGYTF.

The chain couples TRBV4-3 to TRBJ1-6, with D unclear. The V and J ends lost 0 bases and 6 bases respectively, with 15 bases between them. CDR3 length equals 17 residues. Per germline, CDR1 LGHNA and CDR2 YSLEER. The CDR3 DNA reads as TGCGCCAGCAGCCAAGATTATCGGGCAGGCTTTAATTCACCCCTCCACTTT. Translated, it gives CASSQDYRAGFNSPLHF.

The V call is TRBV4-1, the J call TRBJ2-1; weak D call: TRBD1 (6 bases). Per germline, CDR1 MGHRA and CDR2 YSYEKL. The CDR3 length is 15 residues. V was cut by 4 bases and J by 4 bases, with 14 bases left in between. The CDR3 sequence is CASSLQGTGYNEQFF. The CDR3 DNA is TGCGCCAGCAGCCTCCAGGGGACCGGATACAATGAGCAGTTCTTC.

Comment on this clone: Other DNA sequences within the sample encode an identical CDR3. The chain employs TRBV27 and TRBJ2-7, with D possibly matching TRBD1 (6 bases). The CDR3 consists of 14 residues. Trimming removed 6 bases from V and 3 bases from J, with 15 bases in between. Germline V lookup: CDR1 MNHEY, CDR2 SMNVEV (reference sequence). CDR3 residues: CASSLIGGVYEQYF. CDR3 sequence (DNA): TGTGCCAGCAGCCTAATAGGGGGTGTCTACGAGCAGTACTTC.

The chain is built from TRBV7-7 and TRBJ2-5, with D tentatively TRBD1 or TRBD2 (5 bases each). The germline CDR1 and CDR2 sequences are SSHAT and FNYEAQ (reference sequence). The CDR3 spans 15 residues. Trimming took off 5 bases at V and 0 bases at J, with 13 bases between the two ends. CDR3 bases: TGTGCCAGCAGCCTGTCCCGGGACCACCAAGAGACCCAGTACTTC. It encodes CASSLSRDHQETQYF.

This chain connects TRBV7-9 to TRBJ2-7, with D possibly matching TRBD1 (7 bases). Germline V gives CDR1 SEHNR, CDR2 FQNEAQ (reference sequence). The ends were cut back, 3 bases at V and 4 bases at J, with 16 bases in the middle. This CDR3 contains 15 residues. CDR3 loop: CASSFFRGERYEQYF. CDR3 bases: TGTGCCAGCAGCTTCTTCAGGGGGGAAAGGTACGAGCAGTACTTC. Looking up the rest from reference TRBV7-9 and TRBJ2-7 gives the full variable domain: DTGVSQNPRHKITKRGQNVTFRCDPISEHNRLYWYRQTLGQGPEFLTYFQNEAQLEKSRLLSDRFSAERPKGSFSTLEIQRTEQGDSAMYLCASSFFRGERYEQYFGPGTRLTVT.

On this clone itself: Other DNA sequences in this specimen translate into the identical CDR3. This chain uses TRBV19 with TRBJ2-3, with unresolved D. Per the germline V gene, CDR1 is LNHDA and CDR2 is SQIVND (reference sequence). Deletions cut 3 bases from V and 5 bases from J, with 9 bases between. The CDR3 consists of 13 residues. CDR3: CASSIDEEDTQYF. Here the CDR3 DNA reads TGTGCCAGTAGTATCGATGAGGAAGATACGCAGTATTTT.

V usage is TRBV28 and J usage is TRBJ1-4; 10 bases align to TRBD1. The CDR3 is made up of 18 amino acids. The V gene end was trimmed by 8 bases and the J gene end by 0 bases; junction bases not matched to a gene: 12. Germline V CDR1 and CDR2: MDHEN, SYDVKM. CDR3 sequence: CASALGQGSTPTNEKLFF. CDR3 DNA: TGTGCCAGCGCCCTGGGACAGGGGTCGACCCCAACTAATGAAAAACTGTTTTTT.

The sample holds one count of this clone. The same CDR3 arises from other DNA sequences in this sample as well. The genes are TRBV6-5 and TRBJ2-7; 7 positions match TRBD2. Germline lookup yields CDR1 MNHEY and CDR2 SVGAGI. J was trimmed by 3 bases and V by 2 bases; bases with no gene match: 4. CDR3 size: 14 residues. The DNA for the CDR3 is TGTGCCAGCAGTTACAGGGAGGGTAGCTACGAGCAGTACTTC. Its protein is CASSYREGSYEQYF.

The chain has TRBV25-1 and TRBJ2-5; a possible D gene is TRBD2 (5 bases). The CDR3 length is 15 residues. The V end lost 5 bases, the J end lost 5 bases, and 18 bases lay between the germline ends. Germline lookup yields CDR1 MGHDK and CDR2 SYGVNS. The CDR3: CASSPSEVERETQYF. The CDR3 bases are TGTGCCAGCAGTCCATCGGAGGTGGAGCGGGAGACCCAGTACTTC.

The rearrangement links TRBV29-1 to TRBJ2-2, with D perhaps TRBD2 (6 bases). Germline V gives CDR1 SQVTM, CDR2 ANQGSEA. V lost 5 bases and J 6 bases, leaving 10 bases between the germline ends. CDR3 length: 12 residues. The CDR3 here is CSVWRDPGELFF. In DNA form, the CDR3 reads TGCAGCGTTTGGAGGGACCCCGGGGAGCTGTTTTTT.

The gene calls are TRBV19 and TRBJ1-4; TRBD1 aligns across 11 bases. This CDR3 has 15 residues. V was clipped by 4 bases and J by 6 bases; unmatched bases: 4. CDR1 and CDR2 from the germline V gene are LNHDA and SQIVND (reference sequence). CDR3 amino acids: CASSSRDRGDEKLFF. In DNA form, the CDR3 reads TGTGCCAGTAGTAGTCGGGACAGGGGGGATGAAAAACTGTTTTTT.

Points on this clone: This sample includes further DNA sequences coding for the same CDR3. V is TRBV6-1 and J is TRBJ2-7; 8 bases agree with TRBD2. CDR3 length: 14 amino acids. V was clipped by 1 base and J by 4 bases; unmatched bases: 3. The germline gives CDR1 MNHNS, CDR2 SASEGT. This chain's CDR3 is CASSEVGLGYEQYF. CDR3 DNA sequence: TGTGCCAGCAGTGAAGTGGGACTAGGGTACGAGCAGTACTTC.